These T cell receptor beta chains were read from a single sample in a study of cytomegalovirus exposure and HLA in healthy donors. Measured with immunoSEQ multiplex PCR; TCRdb has only the in-frame clones, and not every one. The sample carries approximately 140,000 clones, over 60% recorded once. The source material was PBMCs. The receptors come from a human donor in good health. The conserved cysteine and the conserved F or W are not part of the CDR3 here.

v_gene	j_gene	CDR3aa
TRBV5-4	TRBJ2-1	ASSPGTSGRPNNEQF
TRBV5-1	TRBJ1-5	ASSLALNQPQH
TRBV19	TRBJ2-5	ASTPGFLKETQY
TRBV27	TRBJ2-3	ASRRNGNTQY
TRBV6-6	TRBJ1-4	ASSSSAGATNEKLF
TRBV19	TRBJ2-7	AAGPVAGRSPSH
TRBV2	TRBJ1-2	ASSEDRGRGSYGYT
TRBV6-5	TRBJ2-5	ASSPGAVQETQY
TRBV30	TRBJ2-6	AWRAPHSGANVLT
TRBV9	TRBJ2-5	ASSLTSTGTGPLGTQY
TRBV29-1	TRBJ2-1	SVLAGVVHNEQF
TRBV2	TRBJ2-7	ASSEVGAHPPYEQY
TRBV16	TRBJ2-7	ASSPQINRVHEQY
TRBV6-6	TRBJ1-6	ASRRDSQGVNSPLH
TRBV7-2	TRBJ1-2	ASSFEQGRGNYGYT
TRBV13	TRBJ2-7	ASSTTGDPYEQY
TRBV7-9	TRBJ2-7	ASSPGLAGIIEQY
TRBV29-1	TRBJ2-1	SVADRRRNEQF
TRBV2	TRBJ2-1	ASSELAGGYNEQF
TRBV28	TRBJ1-5	ASKQDNSNQPQH
TRBV29-1	TRBJ2-4	SARAGGAKNIQY
TRBV4-3	TRBJ2-7	ASSQAPGTGADEQY
TRBV5-4	TRBJ1-5	ASSLDRDQPQH
TRBV9	TRBJ2-3	ASSVGAGRASTDTQY
TRBV27	TRBJ2-7	ASRTGGYEQY
TRBV7-9	TRBJ2-3	ASSPLSDTQY
TRBV6-5	TRBJ1-1	ASTPDREAF
TRBV6-5	TRBJ2-3	ASNAGGHVDTQY
TRBV18	TRBJ2-5	ASSPGHATGETQY
TRBV4-3	TRBJ2-3	ASSDGTSGGAADTQY
TRBV11-3	TRBJ2-1	ASSFTGMTYNEQF